This T cell receptor beta chain came from a study of T-cell memory formation after mild COVID-19 (dated by TCRdb to 2020 to 2022). About the study as a whole: TCR sequence clusters from the two donors were found to be largely donor specific. The cohort comprised two young, previously healthy adult volunteers, one female and one male. In two donors, T-cell clones that expanded and contracted after mild COVID-19 were followed by sequencing TCRalpha and TCRbeta repertoires longitudinally.

PBMCs were isolated by Ficoll-Paque density gradient centrifugation. Data came from an Illumina NovaSeq 6000. cDNA libraries for TCRalpha and TCRbeta were prepared by 5'RACE using constant-segment primers, with sample barcodes and unique molecular identifiers added. RNA was extracted from every sample with Trizol reagent. Libraries were amplified in two PCR steps, with a second sample barcode and Illumina TruSeq adapters added in the second step. Sequencing of the libraries was done on an Illumina NovaSeq, producing 2 x 150 bp paired-end reads. Regarding the original processing steps: With migec v1.2.7, reads were demultiplexed and then collapsed into UMI-guided consensus sequences. Using mixcr v2.1.11, UMI consensuses were aligned to TRA and TRB V and J templates and then assembled into clonotypes. A clonotype was counted as expanded or contracted only if both edgeR and NoisET called the change significant, with noise models trained on biological replicates. For edgeR calls, a false discovery rate-adjusted p below 0.01 and a log2 fold-change threshold of 1 were applied. As an exploratory analysis of dynamics, max-normalized trajectories of the 1000 most abundant clonotypes were examined by PCA with hierarchical clustering. Separately sequenced CD4+ and CD8+ repertoires were used to assign a CD4 or CD8 phenotype to each responding clone. Using fastp trimming at Q25 and MiXCR clonotype assembly, TCRdb reanalyzed the public sequencing data and kept in-frame beta chains. CDR3 protein duplicates are merged, each entry listing the most common genes and DNA. The V and J calls reflect TCRdb's pipeline rather than the authors' work. The sample table holds 350,000 to 500,000 distinct CDR3 sequences, of which 20% to 30% were seen once. The top ten clones comprise over 10% of the sample.

This clonotype was seen more than once but under ten times. Its antigen specificity is not known. The record has no base qualities; no much larger clone is one base away. CDR1 ENHRY and CDR2 SYGVKD are derived from the germline V gene. V sheds 3 bases and J sheds 6 bases, leaving 3 bases between their ends. The CDR3 holds 11 amino acids from the cysteine to the phenylalanine. The DNA shown is the 33-base CDR3, in frame from base 1. Study-level results and caveats: Contracting CD4+ clones were located mainly in the CM and EM memory subsets, whereas CD8+ clones were found to be enriched in EMRA. Some responding clones were detected in pre-infection memory, which suggested that pre-existing cross-reactive memory T cells had joined the SARS-CoV-2 response. Clones contracting from day 15 to 85 had balanced CD4/CD8 phenotypes, while a second wave expanding from day 15 to 37 was biased towards CD4+. Only two mild cases were covered in the study, and larger cohorts including severe cases with pre-infection samples were considered necessary. Whether the second-wave clones peaking on day 37 were SARS-CoV-2 specific was not confirmed.

The chain links TRBV10-3 with TRBJ2-1, with the identity of the D gene unclear. The sequence came from an adult woman who had mild COVID-19 (a few samples of this study predate the infection). The sample titles of this study are shuffled in the database, so cell type and time point are left out; the donor was told from shared clones. Sequenced input: PBMCs or a T cell subset sorted from them (not recorded which). The CDR3 amino acid sequence is: CAISDSNEQFF. The nucleotide sequence reads TGTGCCATCAGTGACAGCAATGAGCAGTTCTTC.